This passage covers 14 T cell receptor beta chains from one sample sequenced in a study of human T cells and chemical hapten exposure. Time point denoted: patch test 1, 2 weeks after DPC sensitization. Treatment reported: therapeutic diphenylcyclopropenone sensitization with weekly scalp DPC. TCRdb re-analysed the RACE reads in MiXCR, keeping a single row per CDR3 protein. The sample yields about 120,000 distinct CDR3 sequences, about 13% seen once. The source was whole blood, collected in connection with sensitization to the hapten diphenylcyclopropenone (DPC). Receptors originate from a man aged 18-30 years with alopecia areata. Some clones in this sample may be carry-over from other donors' samples.

The chain links TRBV4-3 to TRBJ2-1; weak D call: TRBD2 (6 bases). V was cut by 6 bases and J by 0 bases, with 15 bases left in between. The germline V gene encodes CDR1 LGHNA and CDR2 YSLEER. CDR3 length: 16 residues. CDR3 bases: TGCGCCAGCAGTCTCACATCTAGCGACTCCTACAATGAGCAGTTCTTC. Translation: CASSLTSSDSYNEQFF.

This clonotype was detected only a few times. The chain recombines TRBV4-1 with TRBJ1-2, with D unclear. Trimming left V 2 bases short and J 4 bases short, with 11 bases between. This CDR3 region has 14 residues. Germline V gives CDR1 MGHRA, CDR2 YSYEKL. Here the CDR3 reads CASSQSIGSYGYTF. The CDR3 region has the DNA TGCGCCAGCAGCCAATCTATCGGGAGCTATGGCTACACCTTC.

The V and J genes are TRBV7-2 and TRBJ2-3; perhaps TRBD2 as D (6 bases). V dropped 1 base and J dropped 2 bases, with 19 bases sitting between them. The V gene's germline CDR1 is SGHTA and CDR2 FQGNSA. The CDR3 sequence is 18 residues long. CDR3 sequence: CASSLVGTGTGHTDTQYF. The CDR3 DNA follows: TGTGCCAGCAGCTTAGTCGGTACCGGGACTGGACACACAGATACGCAGTATTTT.

This clonotype has just a few counts. The chain carries TRBV9 and TRBJ2-1, with D hard to call. This CDR3 has 11 amino acids. The germline V and J ends were trimmed by 3 bases and 7 bases, with 5 bases remaining between them. CDR1 is SGDLS and CDR2 is YYNGEE in the germline V gene. This CDR3 is CASSAANEQFF. CDR3 DNA: TGTGCCAGCAGCGCCGCGAATGAGCAGTTCTTC. The complete variable domain, with remaining parts taken from reference TRBV9 and TRBJ2-1, reads DSGVTQTPKHLITATGQRVTLRCSPRSGDLSVYWYQQSLDQGLQFLIQYYNGEERAKGNILERFSAQQFPDLHSELNLSSLELGDSALYFCASSAANEQFFGPGTRLTVL.

This clonotype was counted only a few times. The genes are TRBV29-1 and TRBJ1-2; 9 positions match TRBD1. Germline V CDR1 and CDR2: SQVTM, ANQGSEA. The CDR3 is made up of 15 amino acids. Trimming at V came to 1 base and at J to 6 bases, leaving 9 bases not matched to a gene. This CDR3 reads CSVEVFGTGLDGYTF. CDR3 in DNA: TGCAGCGTTGAAGTCTTCGGGACAGGGTTGGATGGCTACACCTTC.

This clonotype has only a few counts. The chain links TRBV6-1 to TRBJ2-2, with 10 bases lining up with TRBD1. The CDR3 consists of 15 residues. J lost 4 bases, V lost 8 bases, and 7 bases had no gene match. Looked up from germline, CDR1 is MNHNS and CDR2 is SASEGT. The CDR3 reads CASSTGQGTTGELFF. Here the CDR3 DNA reads TGTGCCAGCTCAACGGGACAGGGGACCACCGGGGAGCTGTTTTTT.

In its sample, this clonotype was seen a few times. The chain joins TRBV18 to TRBJ2-5; 7 bases are shared with TRBD1. Germline values: CDR1 KGHSH, CDR2 LQKENI. V lost 4 bases, J lost 2 bases, and 4 bases stayed unmatched. The CDR3 sequence is 14 residues long. CDR3 DNA sequence: TGTGCCAGCTCACGATCGACAGGGCAAGAGACCCAGTACTTC. Translating gives CASSRSTGQETQYF.

As concerns this clonotype: The DNA is left out, because the CDR3 cannot be placed on it with certainty; the CDR3 is given as TCRdb lists it. The V and J genes are TRBV27 and TRBJ1-1; whether TRBD1, the table's D call, matches the DNA was not checked. Germline assignment: CDR1 MNHEY and CDR2 SMNVEV (reference sequence). The CDR3 is 15 amino acids in total, end residues counted. The CDR3 loop reads CASSSAGGVFGEAFF.

The chain combines TRBV28 with TRBJ2-1; 10 positions agree with TRBD2. Germline loops: CDR1 MDHEN, CDR2 SYDVKM. The CDR3 length is 13 residues. Trimming cost V 4 bases and J 9 bases; bases outside gene matches: 3. The CDR3, as DNA: TGTGCCAGCAGTTGGAGCGGGAGGGGTGAGCAGTTCTTC. This gives the protein CASSWSGRGEQFF.

The CDR3 nucleotides are TGCAGCGTCACGCTCATGAACACTGAAGCTTTCTTT. It translates to CSVTLMNTEAFF. This chain uses TRBV29-1 with TRBJ1-1; no definite D call. This CDR3 comprises 12 residues. CDR1 and CDR2 (germline): SQVTM, ANQGSEA. The V end lost 6 bases, the J end lost 0 bases, and 8 bases lay between the germline ends.

This rearrangement joins TRBV19 to TRBJ2-5, with TRBD2 matching over 9 bases. Germline V lookup: CDR1 LNHDA, CDR2 SQIVND (reference sequence). V was clipped by 6 bases and J by 4 bases; unmatched bases: 9. The length of the CDR3 is 15 residues. The CDR3: CASRASGESGETQYF. The DNA for the CDR3 is TGTGCCAGTAGGGCTAGCGGGGAATCAGGAGAGACCCAGTACTTC.

Ten or more counts support this clonotype. This chain connects TRBV6-5 to TRBJ1-6; tentatively, D is TRBD1 (5 bases). This CDR3 region has 17 residues. Trimming removed 3 bases at V and 5 bases at J, with 17 bases between. The V gene's germline CDR1 is MNHEY and CDR2 SVGAGI. The CDR3 DNA reads as TGTGCCAGCAGTTATGGGGCGGGGGGAACCAATAATTCACCCCTCCACTTT. The encoded protein is CASSYGAGGTNNSPLHF.

A few counts support this clonotype. The V and J genes are TRBV20-1 and TRBJ2-2, with TRBD1 as a possible D gene (6 bases). The CDR3 is 14 amino acids. The V gene lost 1 base and the J gene lost 2 bases, with 8 bases spanning the gap. Germline V CDR1 and CDR2: DFQATT, SNEGSKA (reference sequence). The CDR3 nucleotides read TGCAGTGCTAGAGGGGACACTAACACCGGGGAGCTGTTTTTT. It translates to CSARGDTNTGELFF.

This clonotype turned up a few times. The chain's CDR3 is CASSQVGPPSTDTQYF. The CDR3 nucleotides read TGCGCCAGCAGCCAAGTCGGGCCCCCTAGCACAGATACGCAGTATTTT. The chain uses TRBV4-1 and TRBJ2-3; D is uncertain. Between the trimmed V and J ends, which lost 1 base and 0 bases, there was a span of 11 bases. This CDR3 is built from 16 residues. Germline-derived CDR1 and CDR2 are MGHRA and YSYEKL.